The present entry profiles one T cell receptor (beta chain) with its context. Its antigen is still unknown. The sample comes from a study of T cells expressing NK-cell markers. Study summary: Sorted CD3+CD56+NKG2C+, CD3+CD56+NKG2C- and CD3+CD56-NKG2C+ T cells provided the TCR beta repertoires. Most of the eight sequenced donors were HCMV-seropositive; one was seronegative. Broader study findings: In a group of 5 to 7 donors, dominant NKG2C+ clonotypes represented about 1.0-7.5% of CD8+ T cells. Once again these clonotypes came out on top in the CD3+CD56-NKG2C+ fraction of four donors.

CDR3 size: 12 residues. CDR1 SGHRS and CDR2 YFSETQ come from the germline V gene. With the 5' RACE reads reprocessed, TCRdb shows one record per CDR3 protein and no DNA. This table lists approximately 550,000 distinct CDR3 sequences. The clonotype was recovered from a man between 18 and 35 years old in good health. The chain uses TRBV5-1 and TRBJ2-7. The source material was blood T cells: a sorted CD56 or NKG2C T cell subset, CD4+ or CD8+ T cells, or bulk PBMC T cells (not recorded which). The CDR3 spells CASWSGPYEQYF. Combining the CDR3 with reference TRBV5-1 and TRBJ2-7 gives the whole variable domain KAGVTQTPRYLIKTRGQQVTLSCSPISGHRSVSWYQQTPGQGLQFLFEYFSETQRNKGNFPGRFSGRQFSNSRSEMNVSTLELGDSALYLCASWSGPYEQYFGPGTRLTVT.